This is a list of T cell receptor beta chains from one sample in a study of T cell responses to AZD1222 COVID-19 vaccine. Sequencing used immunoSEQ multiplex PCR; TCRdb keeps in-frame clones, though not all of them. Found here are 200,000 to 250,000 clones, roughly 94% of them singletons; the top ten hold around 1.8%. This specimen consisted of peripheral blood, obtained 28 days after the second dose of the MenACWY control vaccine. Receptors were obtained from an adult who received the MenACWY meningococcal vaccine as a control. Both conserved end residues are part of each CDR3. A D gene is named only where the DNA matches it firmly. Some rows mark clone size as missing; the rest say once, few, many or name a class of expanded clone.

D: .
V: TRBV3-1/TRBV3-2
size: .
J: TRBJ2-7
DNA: TGTGCCAGCAGCCAATGGGGTTACGAGCAGTACTTC
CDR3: CASSQWGYEQYF

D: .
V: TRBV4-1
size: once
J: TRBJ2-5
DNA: TGCGCCAGCAGCCAATTGGTAGCGGCCAATCAAGAGACCCAGTACTTC
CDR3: CASSQLVAANQETQYF

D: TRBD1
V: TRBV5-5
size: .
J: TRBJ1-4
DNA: TGTGCCAGCAGTTACCGACCTGGGACAGGGGGTCTAGAAAAACTGTTTTTT
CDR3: CASSYRPGTGGLEKLFF

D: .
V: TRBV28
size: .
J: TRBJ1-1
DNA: TGTGCCAGCAGTTTCGGGGGGGGAGCTTTCTTT
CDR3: CASSFGGGAFF

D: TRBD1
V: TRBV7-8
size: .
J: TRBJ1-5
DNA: TGTGCCAGCAGCTCACAGGGGAATCAGCCCCAGCATTTT
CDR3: CASSSQGNQPQHF

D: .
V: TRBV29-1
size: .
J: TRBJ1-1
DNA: TGCAGCGTTGAAGGAGCCGGGATGAACACTGAAGCTTTCTTT
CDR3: CSVEGAGMNTEAFF

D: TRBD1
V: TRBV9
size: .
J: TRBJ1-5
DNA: TGTGCCAGCAGCGTAAACCCCCCACAGGGGTTCGATAGCAATCAGCCCCAGCATTTT
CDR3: CASSVNPPQGFDSNQPQHF

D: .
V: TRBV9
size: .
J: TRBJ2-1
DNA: TGTGCCAGCAGCCCCTCCGGGACTGCGAATGAGCAGTTCTTC
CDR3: CASSPSGTANEQFF

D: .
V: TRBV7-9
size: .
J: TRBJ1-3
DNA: TGTGCCAGCAGTTATACAGGACGCTCTGGAAACACCATATATTTT
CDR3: CASSYTGRSGNTIYF

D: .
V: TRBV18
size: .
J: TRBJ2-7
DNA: TGTGCCAGCTCACCACCGGACCTCTACGAGCAGTACTTC
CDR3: CASSPPDLYEQYF

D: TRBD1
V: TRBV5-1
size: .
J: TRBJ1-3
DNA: TGCGCCAGCAGCGCGGACAGGGCTGGAAACACCATATATTTT
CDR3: CASSADRAGNTIYF

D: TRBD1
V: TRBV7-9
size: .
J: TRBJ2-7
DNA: TGTGCCAGCAGCTCCTGGGACAGCTCCTACGAGCAGTACTTC
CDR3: CASSSWDSSYEQYF

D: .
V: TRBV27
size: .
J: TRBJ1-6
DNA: TGTGCCAGCAGTTTAGTCCCCGGGGTATATAATTCACCCCTCCACTTT
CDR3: CASSLVPGVYNSPLHF

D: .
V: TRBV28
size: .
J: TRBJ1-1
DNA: TGTGCCAGCAGTTCCTCGGGTTTCGTGAACACTGAAGCTTTCTTT
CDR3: CASSSSGFVNTEAFF

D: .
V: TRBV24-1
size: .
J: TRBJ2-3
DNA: TGTGCCACCAGTGATCCTACGGGACGGACGAGGAATACGCAGTATTTT
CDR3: CATSDPTGRTRNTQYF

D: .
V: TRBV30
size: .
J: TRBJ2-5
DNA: TGTGCCTGGAGTGGGGGGGGGCTAGTGGAGACCCAGTACTTC
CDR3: CAWSGGGLVETQYF

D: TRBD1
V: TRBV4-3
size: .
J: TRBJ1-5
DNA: TGCGCCAGCAGCCAAGGAGGTCAGGGGGATCAGCCCCAGCATTTT
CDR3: CASSQGGQGDQPQHF

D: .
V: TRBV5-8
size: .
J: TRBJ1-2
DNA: TGTGCCAGCAGCTTGGCCCAGGGAGTTCTTCCGCCCTTCTATGGCTACACCTTC
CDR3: CASSLAQGVLPPFYGYTF

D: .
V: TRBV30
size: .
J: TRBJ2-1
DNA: TGTGCCTGGATACAGGCGGGGCCGAGGAATGAGCAGTTCTTC
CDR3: CAWIQAGPRNEQFF

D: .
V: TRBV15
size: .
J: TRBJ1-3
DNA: TGTGCCACCAGCAGAAAACAGAGGAACACCATATATTTT
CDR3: CATSRKQRNTIYF

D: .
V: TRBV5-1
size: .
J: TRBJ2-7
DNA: TGCGCCAGCAGCCTACCTCCGCGTTGGGACGAGCAGTACTTC
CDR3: CASSLPPRWDEQYF

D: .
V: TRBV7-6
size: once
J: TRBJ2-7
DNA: TGTGCCAGCAGCTTAACAGACTACGAGCAGTACTTC
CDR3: CASSLTDYEQYF

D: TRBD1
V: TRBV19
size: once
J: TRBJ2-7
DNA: TGTGCCAGTAGTATGGTCGGGACAGGCTACGAGCAGTACTTC
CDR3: CASSMVGTGYEQYF

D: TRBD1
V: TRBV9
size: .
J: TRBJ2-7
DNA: TGTGCCAGCAGCGTAGAGGGACAGCGATCCTACGAGCAGTACTTC
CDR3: CASSVEGQRSYEQYF

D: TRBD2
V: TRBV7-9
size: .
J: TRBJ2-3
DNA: TGTGCCAGCAGCCCTAGTGGTTTATCGCGGGAGGGCCTGGCAGATACGCAGTATTTT
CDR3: CASSPSGLSREGLADTQYF

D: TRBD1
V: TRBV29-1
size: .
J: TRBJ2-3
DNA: TGCAGCGTTGACCCGCCGGGACAGAGCCCTAGCACAGATACGCAGTATTTT
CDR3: CSVDPPGQSPSTDTQYF

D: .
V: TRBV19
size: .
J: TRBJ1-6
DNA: TGTGCCAGTAGTAGGACCGACAGGAATAATTCACCCCTCCACTTT
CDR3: CASSRTDRNNSPLHF

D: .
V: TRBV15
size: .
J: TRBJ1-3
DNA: TGTGCCACCAGCACTTCGATCCTCGTTAGAGCCGCCAGAAACACCATATATTTT
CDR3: CATSTSILVRAARNTIYF

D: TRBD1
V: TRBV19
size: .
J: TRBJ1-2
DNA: TGTGCCAGCCAACAGGGGCAAAACTATGGCTACACCTTC
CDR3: CASQQGQNYGYTF

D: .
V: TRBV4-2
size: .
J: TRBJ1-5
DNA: TGTGCCAGCAGCCCCATGGCGGGAAATAGCAATCAGCCCCAGCATTTT
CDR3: CASSPMAGNSNQPQHF

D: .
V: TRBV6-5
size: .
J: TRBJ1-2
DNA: TGTGCCAGCAGTTACGGCGGGAACTATGGCTACACCTTC
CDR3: CASSYGGNYGYTF

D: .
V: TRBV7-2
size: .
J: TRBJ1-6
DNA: TGTGCCAGCAGCTTAGCTTCCCCCGGGACACTTAATTCACCCCTCCACTTT
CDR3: CASSLASPGTLNSPLHF

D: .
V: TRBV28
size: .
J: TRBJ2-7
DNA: TGTGCCAGCAACCCCCCCGGTGGGGGGACCTACGAGCAGTACTTC
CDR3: CASNPPGGGTYEQYF

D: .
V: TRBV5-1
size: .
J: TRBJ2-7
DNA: TGCGCCAGCAGCAGTGGTGGGGCCACTGGAAAAGGGGAGCAGTACTTC
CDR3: CASSSGGATGKGEQYF

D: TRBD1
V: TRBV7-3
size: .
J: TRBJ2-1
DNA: TGTGCCAGCAGCTTCGGACAGGGCGACTCCTACAATGAGCAGTTCTTC
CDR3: CASSFGQGDSYNEQFF

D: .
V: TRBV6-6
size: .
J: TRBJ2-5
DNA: TGTGCCAGCAGTTACTCGAGACTAGGAGAGACCCAGTACTTC
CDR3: CASSYSRLGETQYF

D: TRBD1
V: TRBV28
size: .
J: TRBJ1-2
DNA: TGTGCCAGCAGTATGGGGACAGGGAACTATGGCTACACCTTC
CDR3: CASSMGTGNYGYTF

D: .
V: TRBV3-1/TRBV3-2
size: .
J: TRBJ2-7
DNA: TGTGCCAGCAGCCCCCAAGCCCCGAACGGAAGGTCGTACTTC
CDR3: CASSPQAPNGRSYF

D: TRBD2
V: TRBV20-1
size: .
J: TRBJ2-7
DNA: TGCAGTGCTAGTTTGGGACTACCCGGATACGAGCAGTACTTC
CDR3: CSASLGLPGYEQYF

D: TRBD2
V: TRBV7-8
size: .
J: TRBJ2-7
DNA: TGTGCCAGCAGCGTAAGCGGGGCCCAGGACGAGCAGTACTTC
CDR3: CASSVSGAQDEQYF

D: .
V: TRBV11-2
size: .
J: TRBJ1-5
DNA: TGTGCCAGCAGCCTAAGACCGATGCCTGGGAGCAATCAGCCCCAGCATTTT
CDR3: CASSLRPMPGSNQPQHF

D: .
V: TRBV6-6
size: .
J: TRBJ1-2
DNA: TGTGCCAGCAGTTACGAAGGATCCTCCCCTGGCTACACCTTC
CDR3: CASSYEGSSPGYTF

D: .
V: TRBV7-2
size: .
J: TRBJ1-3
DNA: TGTGCCAGCAGTTCGGCCAGCTCTGGAAACACCATATATTTT
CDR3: CASSSASSGNTIYF

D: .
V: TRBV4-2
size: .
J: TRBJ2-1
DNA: TGTGCCAGCAGCCAAGGATTCGGGACCCTGAATGAGCAGTTCTTC
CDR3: CASSQGFGTLNEQFF

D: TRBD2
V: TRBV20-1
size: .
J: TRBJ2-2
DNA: TGCAGTGCTAGTAGCCCTACTAGCGCCGGGGAGCTGTTTTTT
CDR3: CSASSPTSAGELFF

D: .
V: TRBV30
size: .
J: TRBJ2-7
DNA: TGTGCCTCGAACCTCGGGGGTAACGAGCAGTACTTC
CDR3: CASNLGGNEQYF

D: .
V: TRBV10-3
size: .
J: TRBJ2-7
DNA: TGTGCCATCAAGGACAGTGCCACCTACGAGCAGTACTTC
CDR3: CAIKDSATYEQYF

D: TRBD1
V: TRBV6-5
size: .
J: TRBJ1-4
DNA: TGTGCCAGCACCTCGGGACAGGGCGTAGGCGAAAAACTGTTTTTT
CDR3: CASTSGQGVGEKLFF

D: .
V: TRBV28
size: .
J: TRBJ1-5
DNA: TGTGCCAGCAGTTTAATAGGGAGGACAGATAGCAATCAGCCCCAGCATTTT
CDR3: CASSLIGRTDSNQPQHF

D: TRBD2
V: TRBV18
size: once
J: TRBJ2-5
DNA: TGTGCCAGCTCACCAGGGACTAGCGGACAAGAGACCCAGTACTTC
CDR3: CASSPGTSGQETQYF

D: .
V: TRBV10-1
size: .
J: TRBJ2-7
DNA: TGCGCCAGCAGTGCAACAACTAGTTCAGGCGAGCAGTACTTC
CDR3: CASSATTSSGEQYF

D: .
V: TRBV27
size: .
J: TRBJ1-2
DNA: TGTGCCAGCAGTTTATCGCGTTTGGCAGATGGCTACACCTTC
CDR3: CASSLSRLADGYTF